The rows below give T cell receptor beta chains drawn from one sample of a study of shared clonotypes between healthy human individuals. Only in-frame clones appear in the TCRdb table, and some are missing; sequencing was by immunoSEQ multiplex PCR. The table lists some 790,000 clones, 72% of them singletons. Sample: memory CD4+ T cells sorted from blood. Receptor source: a woman in her 30s in good health. Each CDR3 is given with its conserved first and last residue. The order of the fields is J gene, clone size, D gene, V gene, CDR3 DNA, CDR3 protein. A D gene is named only where the DNA matches it firmly. Expanded clones get a size class; other rows say once, few or many, or leave the size out.

J: TRBJ2-7
size: few
D: .
V: TRBV7-7
DNA: TGTGCCAGCAGCTCACCCGGAGAACGGCAGTACTTC
CDR3: CASSSPGERQYF

J: TRBJ2-5
size: .
D: .
V: TRBV10-3
DNA: TGTGCCATCACGGAGGGAGCCCAAGAGACCCAGTACTTC
CDR3: CAITEGAQETQYF

J: TRBJ1-4
size: .
D: .
V: TRBV15
DNA: TGTGCCACCAGCAGAGATGCGCGGCGCGAAAAACTGTTTTTT
CDR3: CATSRDARREKLFF

J: TRBJ2-1
size: .
D: .
V: TRBV7-6
DNA: TGTGCCATGACGCCCGGACTCAGCTCCTACAATGAGCAGTTCTTC
CDR3: CAMTPGLSSYNEQFF

J: TRBJ2-3
size: .
D: TRBD1
V: TRBV30
DNA: TGTGCCTGGAGTCTAGGGAGGACAGGGCCGAGCACAGATACGCAGTATTTT
CDR3: CAWSLGRTGPSTDTQYF

J: TRBJ2-5
size: .
D: TRBD2
V: TRBV29-1
DNA: TGCAGCGTTGCGCTAGCGGGAGGCCTTCGGGCCCAGTACTTC
CDR3: CSVALAGGLRAQYF

J: TRBJ1-3
size: .
D: .
V: TRBV30
DNA: TGTGCCTGGACTACAGGGAGCTCTGGAAACACCATATATTTT
CDR3: CAWTTGSSGNTIYF

J: TRBJ2-7
size: many
D: .
V: TRBV7-9
DNA: TGTGCCAGCAGCTTGAGGAGAGGGGACGAGCAGTACTTC
CDR3: CASSLRRGDEQYF

J: TRBJ1-5
size: few
D: .
V: TRBV18
DNA: TGTGCCAGCTCACGGACAGCAAATCAGCCCCAGCATTTT
CDR3: CASSRTANQPQHF

J: TRBJ2-7
size: .
D: .
V: TRBV6-5
DNA: TGTGCCAGCAGTTACTCCCGAAGGGGCGGCTACGAGCAGTACTTC
CDR3: CASSYSRRGGYEQYF

J: TRBJ2-2
size: few
D: .
V: TRBV7-2
DNA: TGTGCCAGCAGCTCCTCAGGGGCTAGGAACACCGGGGAGCTGTTTTTT
CDR3: CASSSSGARNTGELFF

J: TRBJ2-5
size: .
D: .
V: TRBV7-6
DNA: TGTGCCTCTGCGCCTGTCCAAGAGACCCAGTACTTC
CDR3: CASAPVQETQYF

J: TRBJ1-1
size: .
D: .
V: TRBV5-6
DNA: TGTGCCAGCAGCCCGGCCGGGCGGTGGGCATCCACTGAAGCTTTCTTT
CDR3: CASSPAGRWASTEAFF

J: TRBJ1-2
size: .
D: .
V: TRBV4-1
DNA: TGCGCCAGCAGCCAAGATAGGGACAAACTCTACTATGGCTACACCTTC
CDR3: CASSQDRDKLYYGYTF

J: TRBJ2-2
size: .
D: TRBD2
V: TRBV23-1
DNA: TGCGCCAGCAGCCCACTCCGTAACAGCGGGATCATATTCACCGGGGAGCTGTTTTTT
CDR3: CASSPLRNSGIIFTGELFF

J: TRBJ1-2
size: few
D: .
V: TRBV28
DNA: TGTGCCAGCAGTCAGGGGTACTATGGCTACACCTTC
CDR3: CASSQGYYGYTF

J: TRBJ1-2
size: .
D: TRBD1
V: TRBV5-1
DNA: TGCGCCAGCAGCTTCAGACAGGGGGCGAGCGATGGCTACACCTTC
CDR3: CASSFRQGASDGYTF

J: TRBJ2-2
size: .
D: TRBD2
V: TRBV28
DNA: TGTGCCAGCAGCCTAGGGACTAGCGCGAACACCGGGGAGCTGTTTTTT
CDR3: CASSLGTSANTGELFF

J: TRBJ1-4
size: .
D: .
V: TRBV11-2
DNA: TGTGCCAGCAGCTTAACCGGCGGGTTTAATGAAAAACTGTTTTTT
CDR3: CASSLTGGFNEKLFF

J: TRBJ2-5
size: .
D: TRBD2
V: TRBV9
DNA: TGTGCCAGCAGCGTAGGGCTAGCGGGAGTGACGGAGACCCAGTACTTC
CDR3: CASSVGLAGVTETQYF

J: TRBJ2-6
size: .
D: .
V: TRBV7-1
DNA: TGTGCCAGCAGCTTCTCTTCTGGGGCCAACGTCCTGACTTTC
CDR3: CASSFSSGANVLTF

J: TRBJ2-7
size: .
D: .
V: TRBV7-9
DNA: TGTGCCAGCAGCTTAGGGTTTCTCGGGGACGAGCAGTACTTC
CDR3: CASSLGFLGDEQYF

J: TRBJ2-5
size: few
D: TRBD2
V: TRBV7-6
DNA: TGTGCCAGCAGCTTAAAGCTAGCGGGAGGGGAGACCCAGTACTTC
CDR3: CASSLKLAGGETQYF

J: TRBJ1-6
size: .
D: TRBD1
V: TRBV7-6
DNA: TGTGCCAGCAGTCCTAGTGGGACAGGGGATGCCTATAATTCACCCCTCCACTTT
CDR3: CASSPSGTGDAYNSPLHF

J: TRBJ2-4
size: .
D: .
V: TRBV6-6
DNA: TGTGCCAGCAGTTCAGAGCAGGGGGGCATTCAGTACTTC
CDR3: CASSSEQGGIQYF

J: TRBJ2-3
size: .
D: .
V: TRBV4-1
DNA: TGCGCCAGCAGCCAAGGATCCAGCGGTTCAGATACGCAGTATTTT
CDR3: CASSQGSSGSDTQYF

J: TRBJ2-5
size: once
D: .
V: TRBV5-1
DNA: TGCGCCAGCAGCAACATAGCGACACAAGAGACCCAGTACTTC
CDR3: CASSNIATQETQYF

J: TRBJ2-1
size: few
D: .
V: TRBV5-4
DNA: TGTGCCAGCAGCTTGGGCCTCGGGGAGGTTTCCTACAATGAGCAGTTCTTC
CDR3: CASSLGLGEVSYNEQFF

J: TRBJ1-1
size: .
D: .
V: TRBV14
DNA: TGTGCCAGCAGCCGTACGGTTGAAGCTTTCTTT
CDR3: CASSRTVEAFF

J: TRBJ2-7
size: .
D: .
V: TRBV2
DNA: TGTGCCACCGATAACGGGGGACAGAGCGCCTACGAGCAGTACTTC
CDR3: CATDNGGQSAYEQYF

J: TRBJ1-1
size: few
D: .
V: TRBV7-3
DNA: TGTGCCAGCAGCTTAGCAGGGAACACTGAAGCTTTCTTT
CDR3: CASSLAGNTEAFF

J: TRBJ2-2
size: .
D: .
V: TRBV7-2
DNA: TGTGCCAGCAGCTTTGGGGCGGGATTTTACACCGGGGAGCTGTTTTTT
CDR3: CASSFGAGFYTGELFF

J: TRBJ1-5
size: .
D: TRBD1
V: TRBV27
DNA: TGTGCCAGCAGTTTAATTGGGGACAGGGGGGGAGGATTACAGCCCCAGCATTTT
CDR3: CASSLIGDRGGGLQPQHF

J: TRBJ1-5
size: .
D: .
V: TRBV19
DNA: TGTGCCAGTATCGGGAGGGGGAGCGGCCAGCCCCAGCATTTT
CDR3: CASIGRGSGQPQHF

J: TRBJ2-6
size: .
D: TRBD1
V: TRBV29-1
DNA: TGCAGCGTCCGACAGGGGGGTACGCCTGGGGCCAACGTCCTGACTTTC
CDR3: CSVRQGGTPGANVLTF

J: TRBJ2-3
size: once
D: .
V: TRBV11-2
DNA: TGTGCCAGCAGCTTAGGACGTTCAAAAAGCACAGATACGCAGTATTTT
CDR3: CASSLGRSKSTDTQYF

J: TRBJ2-7
size: .
D: .
V: TRBV6-5
DNA: TGTGCCAGCGGGGGGAACTACGAGCAGTACTTC
CDR3: CASGGNYEQYF

J: TRBJ1-2
size: .
D: TRBD1
V: TRBV6-6
DNA: TGTGCCAGCAGGCAACAGGGGGCAGGGGATGGCTACACCTTC
CDR3: CASRQQGAGDGYTF